One sample yielded the 11 T cell receptor beta chains listed below, sequenced in a study of beta chain features in type 1 diabetes. Of the isolated RNA, all was reverse transcribed, and so the sequenced material was expressed TCRB transcripts. Clones were read by immunoSEQ multiplex PCR, and TCRdb kept only the in-frame ones, dropping some. The sample records about 330,000 clones, 9.5% to 12% being singletons. Sequencing was done on a sample of naive CD4+ T cells from blood. The source of these receptors is a woman aged 25-40 years in good health.

The chain is built from TRBV27 and TRBJ1-5; D is undetermined. V was pared by 5 bases and J by 6 bases, with 17 bases between. Germline-derived CDR1 and CDR2 are MNHEY and SMNVEV (reference sequence). CDR3 length: 15 residues. The CDR3, as DNA: TGTGCCAGCAGTAACGGAGGGCAGGCCATTCAGCCCCAGCATTTT. It yields the protein CASSNGGQAIQPQHF.

This clone was counted only a few times. The chain links TRBV29-1 to TRBJ2-7, with 15 bases aligning to TRBD2. Germline CDR1 is SQVTM and CDR2 is ANQGSEA. This CDR3 is built from 14 residues. Germline trimming cut 8 bases from V and 4 bases from J; bases unmatched to any gene: 6. CDR3 in amino acids: CSILGLAGGYEQYF. CDR3 DNA: TGCAGCATCCTCGGACTAGCGGGAGGGTACGAGCAGTACTTC.

This clone was seen only a few times. The genes are TRBV7-9 and TRBJ2-5, with TRBD1 matching over 10 bases. With 4 bases clipped from V and 5 bases from J, the junction kept 7 bases outside the gene matches. CDR3 length equals 15 residues. CDR1 is SEHNR, CDR2 FQNEAQ, per germline (reference sequence). Here the CDR3 reads CASSSLTGGSETQYF. The CDR3 DNA reads TGTGCCAGCAGCTCCCTGACAGGGGGCTCTGAGACCCAGTACTTC.

In this sample, this clone turned up once. V is TRBV7-8 and J is TRBJ2-3; 13 bases map to TRBD2. Germline V lookup: CDR1 SGHVS, CDR2 FQNEAQ. This CDR3 is 18 amino acids long. J lost 2 bases, V lost 1 base, and 6 bases had no gene match. This CDR3 reads CASSLVGTSGIPTDTQYF. CDR3 coding DNA: TGTGCCAGCAGCTTAGTAGGGACTAGCGGGATCCCCACAGATACGCAGTATTTT.

V usage is TRBV10-3 and J usage is TRBJ2-1, with 9 bases fitting TRBD1. CDR3 length: 13 residues. Trimming removed 8 bases from V and 6 bases from J; junction bases left unmatched: 5. CDR1 ENHRY and CDR2 SYGVKD come from the germline V gene. CDR3 DNA: TGTGCCATCCGGGACAGGGTGTCCAATGAGCAGTTCTTC. This codes for CAIRDRVSNEQFF.

This clone showed up just a few times. The V gene is TRBV7-3, the J gene TRBJ2-5; tentatively, D is TRBD2 (6 bases). The V end was cut by 1 base, the J end by 5 bases, with 20 bases between. CDR1 SGHTA and CDR2 FQGTGA come from the germline V gene. This CDR3 region has 17 residues. CDR3 in amino acids: CASSLMAGRREGETQYF. Written as DNA, the CDR3 is TGTGCCAGCAGCTTAATGGCGGGGAGAAGGGAAGGGGAGACCCAGTACTTC.

The sample holds a few counts of this clone. The gene calls are TRBV30 and TRBJ2-3; 11 nucleotides align to TRBD1. Germline lookup yields CDR1 GTSNPN and CDR2 SVGIG (reference sequence). The V and J ends lost 2 bases and 4 bases, in that order; junction bases with no gene match: 2. This CDR3 contains 14 residues. CDR3 residues: CAWSMGQGADTQYF. CDR3 bases: TGTGCCTGGAGTATGGGACAGGGGGCAGATACGCAGTATTTT.

V is TRBV5-1 and J is TRBJ2-1; D perhaps matches TRBD2 (5 bases). Trimming took 3 bases from V and 0 from J, leaving 13 bases between them. This CDR3 contains 16 residues. In germline, CDR1 is SGHRS, CDR2 YFSETQ. The CDR3 nucleotides are TGCGCCAGCAGCTCCATTCTAGCACCCTCCTACAATGAGCAGTTCTTC. Protein product: CASSSILAPSYNEQFF.

V usage is TRBV9 and J usage is TRBJ1-4; weak D call: TRBD1 (6 bases). Trimming left V 4 bases short and J 1 base short, with 11 bases between. The CDR3 extends over 15 amino acids. Looked up from germline, CDR1 is SGDLS and CDR2 is YYNGEE. CDR3 sequence (DNA): TGTGCCAGCAGCAAACTAGGGGGAACTAATGAAAAACTGTTTTTT. Amino acid sequence: CASSKLGGTNEKLFF.

This clone has just a few counts. The rearrangement uses TRBV7-9 and TRBJ1-1; the D gene is possibly TRBD1 (6 bases). The CDR3 length is 12 residues. The germline gives CDR1 SEHNR, CDR2 FQNEAQ (reference sequence). Trimming took off 4 bases at V and 5 bases at J, with 8 bases between the two ends. CDR3 sequence reads: CASSSGVTEAFF. CDR3 bases: TGTGCCAGCAGCTCAGGGGTTACTGAAGCTTTCTTT.

The rearrangement joins TRBV28 to TRBJ1-5; 8 positions match TRBD1. This CDR3 is 13 amino acids long. J lost 6 bases, V lost 7 bases, and 5 bases had no gene match. The germline gives CDR1 MDHEN, CDR2 SYDVKM. CDR3 sequence reads: CASTPDRAQPQHF. The DNA for the CDR3 is TGTGCCAGCACCCCGGACAGGGCTCAGCCCCAGCATTTT.